A single sample gave rise to the 20 T cell receptor beta chains below, sequenced in a study of T cells in narcolepsy. Measured with immunoSEQ multiplex PCR; TCRdb has only the in-frame clones, and not every one. The sample lists fewer than 40,000 clones, 81% occurring once. The sequenced material came from memory (CD45RA-) CD4+ T cells from blood. These receptors came from a human donor in good health.

This clone showed up just once. J is TRBJ2-1 and V is TRBV4-2; 13 positions agree with TRBD2. Germline V gives CDR1 LGHNA, CDR2 YNFKEQ. The ends lost 1 base at V and 9 bases at J; junction bases unmatched: 6. This CDR3 contains 16 residues. The CDR3 sequence is CASSQGETSGGTEQFF. CDR3 sequence (DNA): TGTGCCAGCAGCCAAGGTGAGACTAGCGGGGGGACTGAGCAGTTCTTC.

This chain connects TRBV30 to TRBJ2-5, with 7 bases matching TRBD1. Germline values: CDR1 GTSNPN, CDR2 SVGIG (reference sequence). The CDR3 runs 12 residues. The V segment lost 4 bases and the J segment 2 bases; nucleotides outside the gene matches: 1. CDR3 DNA: TGTGCCTGGAAGGGACAGCAAGAGACCCAGTACTTC. Amino acids: CAWKGQQETQYF.

V is TRBV10-3 and J is TRBJ2-1; 10 bases match TRBD2. The V gene end was trimmed by 2 bases and the J gene end by 12 bases; junction bases not matched to a gene: 7. The CDR3 has 14 amino acids. CDR1 and CDR2 from the germline V gene are ENHRY and SYGVKD. The CDR3 DNA reads TGTGCCATCAGTGAGACTAGCGGGAACTTGGCGCAGTTCTTC. The encoded protein is CAISETSGNLAQFF.

The CDR3 reads CASSIPGSGEKLFF. In DNA, the CDR3 is TGTGCCAGTAGTATACCGGGAAGTGGAGAAAAACTGTTTTTT. This rearrangement joins TRBV19 to TRBJ1-4; no clear D. Germline CDR1 reads LNHDA; CDR2 reads SQIVND (reference sequence). This CDR3 contains 14 residues. The ends were cut back, 2 bases at V and 8 bases at J, with 12 bases in the middle. The full variable domain, its missing parts supplied by reference TRBV19 and TRBJ1-4, is DGGITQSPKYLFRKEGQNVTLSCEQNLNHDAMYWYRQDPGQGLRLIYYSQIVNDFQKGDIAEGYSVSREKKESFPLTVTSAQKNPTAFYLCASSIPGSGEKLFFGSGTQLSVL.

This chain uses TRBV7-9 with TRBJ2-2; a possible D gene is TRBD1 (5 bases). The CDR3 loop spans 13 amino acids. V lost 10 bases, J lost 1 base, and 10 bases lay in between. From germline, CDR1 is SEHNR and CDR2 FQNEAQ (reference sequence). Here the CDR3 reads CAIVDRNTGELFF. CDR3 DNA: TGTGCCATTGTAGACAGGAACACCGGGGAGCTGTTTTTT. Combining the CDR3 with reference TRBV7-9 and TRBJ2-2 gives the whole variable domain DTGVSQNPRHKITKRGQNVTFRCDPISEHNRLYWYRQTLGQGPEFLTYFQNEAQLEKSRLLSDRFSAERPKGSFSTLEIQRTEQGDSAMYLCAIVDRNTGELFFGEGSRLTVL.

The chain carries TRBV5-1 and TRBJ1-2, with 7 bases aligning to TRBD1. CDR3 size: 14 residues. The V segment lost 7 bases and the J segment 8 bases; nucleotides outside the gene matches: 14. Per germline, CDR1 SGHRS and CDR2 YFSETQ. This chain's CDR3 is CASGQGQSLGGYTF. CDR3 nucleotides: TGCGCCAGCGGCCAGGGACAGTCCCTTGGGGGCTACACCTTC.

This clone was counted a single time. This sequence joins TRBV5-1 and TRBJ2-1, with D possibly matching TRBD2 (6 bases). CDR1 and CDR2 (germline): SGHRS, YFSETQ. The ends were cut back, 7 bases at V and 1 base at J, with 15 bases in the middle. There are 15 residues in the CDR3. The CDR3 nucleotides read TGCGCCAGCGTTGGCGGGACGAATTCCTACAATGAGCAGTTCTTC. Its translation is CASVGGTNSYNEQFF. Based on the CDR3 plus reference TRBV5-1 and TRBJ2-1, the full variable domain is KAGVTQTPRYLIKTRGQQVTLSCSPISGHRSVSWYQQTPGQGLQFLFEYFSETQRNKGNFPGRFSGRQFSNSRSEMNVSTLELGDSALYLCASVGGTNSYNEQFFGPGTRLTVL.

This clone was found once. This chain links TRBV5-4 with TRBJ1-1, with a tentative D call TRBD1 (6 bases). The CDR3 has 17 residues. Germline V gene data show CDR1 as SGHNT and CDR2 as YYREEE (reference sequence). V lost 2 bases and J 4 bases, leaving 21 bases between the germline ends. The CDR3 DNA sequence: TGTGCCAGCAGCTTTTTGGGGGCAGGGATCGGGCGCACTGAAGCTTTCTTT. This encodes CASSFLGAGIGRTEAFF.

This rearrangement joins TRBV21-1 to TRBJ2-7. TRBV21-1 is classified as a pseudogene. The CDR3 runs 17 residues. The CDR3 is CASSNRCRGRSLYEQYF. CDR3 sequence (DNA): TGTGCCAGCAGCAATCGATGCCGGGGACGTAGCCTTTACGAGCAGTACTTC.

The chain combines TRBV10-1 with TRBJ2-1; D possibly corresponds to TRBD2 (6 bases). CDR1 and CDR2 from the germline V gene are WNHNN and SYGVQD (reference sequence). This CDR3 region has 13 residues. V lost 7 bases to trimming and J lost 1 base, with 8 bases between them. CDR3 DNA: TGCGCCAGCACCGGGGGTTCCTACAATGAGCAGTTCTTC. It translates to CASTGGSYNEQFF.

The chain couples TRBV30 to TRBJ1-2; 7 bases map to TRBD1. The CDR3 has 12 residues. Germline CDR1 and CDR2: GTSNPN and SVGIG (reference sequence). V shed 5 bases and J 8 bases; nucleotides not matched to a gene: 8. The DNA of the CDR3 is TGTGCCTGGGACAGGGTAGGAAGGGGCTACACCTTC. Amino acid sequence: CAWDRVGRGYTF.

The rearrangement links TRBV13 to TRBJ2-7; D might be TRBD2 (5 bases). V was cut by 0 bases and J by 7 bases, with 7 bases left in between. The CDR3 extends over 12 amino acids. CDR1 is PRHDT and CDR2 is FYEKMQ in the germline V gene (reference sequence). DNA of the CDR3: TGTGCCAGCAGCTTAGGGCGAGGGGAGCAGTACTTC. Protein product: CASSLGRGEQYF.

This clone was observed a few times. This chain connects TRBV6-5 to TRBJ1-2; D not certain. Looked up from germline, CDR1 is MNHEY and CDR2 is SVGAGI. This CDR3 region has 15 residues. V was trimmed by 7 bases and J by 0 bases, leaving 15 bases between them. CDR3 residues: CASKGGGLTNYGYTF. In DNA, the CDR3 is TGTGCCAGCAAGGGAGGCGGGTTAACTAACTATGGCTACACCTTC.

V usage is TRBV28 and J usage is TRBJ1-1; no firm D call. Trimming cost V 6 bases and J 0 bases, with 11 bases left between them. The CDR3 totals 14 residues. In germline, CDR1 is MDHEN, CDR2 SYDVKM. Here the CDR3 DNA reads TGTGCCAGCAGAACAGTCCCCATGAACACTGAAGCTTTCTTT. This translates into CASRTVPMNTEAFF.

The chain uses TRBV2 and TRBJ1-5; D ambiguous. Per germline, CDR1 SNHLY and CDR2 FYNNEI. Trimming removed 6 bases from V and 4 bases from J, with 13 bases in between. This CDR3 is built from 14 residues. Here the CDR3 DNA reads TGTGCCAGCAGCCGAGACATCCAAAATCAGCCCCAGCATTTT. Translation: CASSRDIQNQPQHF.

The chain links TRBV6-1 to TRBJ1-2, with no clear D. The CDR3 loop spans 13 amino acids. V lost 2 bases, J lost 8 bases, and 12 bases lay in between. The germline V gene has CDR1 MNHNS and CDR2 SASEGT. The CDR3 sequence: CASSENSGTGYTF. Here the CDR3 DNA reads TGTGCCAGCAGTGAAAATTCCGGAACCGGCTACACCTTC.

V usage is TRBV7-9 and J usage is TRBJ2-2; the D gene is possibly TRBD2 (6 bases). Germline lookup yields CDR1 SEHNR and CDR2 FQNEAQ (reference sequence). V was trimmed by 4 bases and J by 6 bases, leaving 15 bases between them. There are 15 residues in the CDR3. The CDR3 DNA follows: TGTGCCAGCAGCTCGGGGGTTAGTAACGCCGGGGAGCTGTTTTTT. Protein sequence: CASSSGVSNAGELFF.

The rearrangement joins TRBV7-5 to TRBJ2-5; TRBD1 is taken as the D call from the table, unchecked against the DNA. TRBV7-5 represents a pseudogene. This CDR3 has 13 amino acids. CDR3 sequence (DNA): TGTGCCAGCAGCTTCAGGGGCGGAGAGACCCAGTACTTC. Its protein is CASSFRGGETQYF.

The rearrangement links TRBV19 to TRBJ2-5; a weak D match, TRBD2 (5 bases). Germline V gene lookup returns CDR1 LNHDA and CDR2 SQIVND (reference sequence). The germline V and J ends were trimmed by 3 bases and 2 bases, with 13 bases remaining between them. The length of the CDR3 is 15 residues. CDR3 sequence (DNA): TGTGCCAGTAGTATTGGACGGGGATCTCAAGAGACCCAGTACTTC. Translation: CASSIGRGSQETQYF.

The CDR3 loop reads CASSSPRDRDQETQYF. The CDR3 DNA sequence: TGTGCCAGCAGCTCCCCCAGGGACAGGGACCAAGAGACCCAGTACTTC. The chain joins TRBV5-5 to TRBJ2-5; 9 nucleotides agree with TRBD1. CDR1 is SGHKS, CDR2 YYEKEE, per germline (reference sequence). CDR3 size: 16 residues. Trimming cost V 3 bases and J 0 bases; bases outside gene matches: 6.